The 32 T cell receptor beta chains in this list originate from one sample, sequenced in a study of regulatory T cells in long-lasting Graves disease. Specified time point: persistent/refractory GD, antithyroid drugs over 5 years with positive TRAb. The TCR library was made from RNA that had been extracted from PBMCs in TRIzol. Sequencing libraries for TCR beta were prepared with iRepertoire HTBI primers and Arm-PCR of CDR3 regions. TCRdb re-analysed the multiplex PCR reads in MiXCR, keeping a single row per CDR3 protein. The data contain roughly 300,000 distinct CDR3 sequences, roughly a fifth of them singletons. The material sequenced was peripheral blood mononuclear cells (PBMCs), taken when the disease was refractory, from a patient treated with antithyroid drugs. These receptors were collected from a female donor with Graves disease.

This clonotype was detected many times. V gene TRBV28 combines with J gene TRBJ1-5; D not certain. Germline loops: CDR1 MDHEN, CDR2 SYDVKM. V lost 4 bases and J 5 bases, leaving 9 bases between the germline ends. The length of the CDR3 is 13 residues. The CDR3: CASSSTTYQPQHF. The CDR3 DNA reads TGTGCCAGCAGTTCGACTACATATCAGCCCCAGCATTTT.

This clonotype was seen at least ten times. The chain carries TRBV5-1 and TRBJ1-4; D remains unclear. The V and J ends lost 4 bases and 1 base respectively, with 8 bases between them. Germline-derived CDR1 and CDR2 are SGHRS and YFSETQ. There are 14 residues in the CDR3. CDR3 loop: CASSPGLTNEKLFF. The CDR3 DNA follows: TGCGCCAGCAGCCCAGGTTTAACTAATGAAAAACTGTTTTTT.

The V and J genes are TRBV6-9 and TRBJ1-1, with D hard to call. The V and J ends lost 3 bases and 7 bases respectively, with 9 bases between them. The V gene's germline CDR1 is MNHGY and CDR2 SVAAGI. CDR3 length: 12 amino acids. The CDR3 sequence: CASSYPLSEAFF. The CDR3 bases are TGTGCCAGCAGTTACCCGTTGAGTGAAGCTTTCTTT.

CDR3 loop: CASSLLRQNSPLHF. DNA for the CDR3: TGTGCCAGCAGCTTATTGAGACAGAATTCACCCCTCCACTTT. The chain combines TRBV7-3 with TRBJ1-6; a weak D match, TRBD1 (5 bases). This CDR3 region has 14 residues. V dropped 2 bases and J dropped 7 bases, with 9 bases sitting between them. In germline, CDR1 is SGHTA, CDR2 FQGTGA.

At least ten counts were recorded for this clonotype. Here the CDR3 DNA reads TGTGCCAGCAGCTTAGGTGTACTAGCGGGAGGACGCCTGCACGAGCAGTACTTC. It yields the protein CASSLGVLAGGRLHEQYF. J is TRBJ2-7 and V is TRBV7-9; 12 bases line up with TRBD2. Germline values: CDR1 SEHNR, CDR2 FQNEAQ (reference sequence). V lost 1 base to trimming and J lost 5 bases; unmatched junction nucleotides: 12. CDR3 length equals 18 residues.

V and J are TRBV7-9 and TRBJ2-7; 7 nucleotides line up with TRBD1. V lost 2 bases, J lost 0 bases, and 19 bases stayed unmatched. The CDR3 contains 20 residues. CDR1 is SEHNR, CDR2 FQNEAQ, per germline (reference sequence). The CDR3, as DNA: TGTGCCAGCAGCTTACAGTCGGAGACAGGGTTAACTTGGAGCTCCTACGAGCAGTACTTC. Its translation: CASSLQSETGLTWSSYEQYF.

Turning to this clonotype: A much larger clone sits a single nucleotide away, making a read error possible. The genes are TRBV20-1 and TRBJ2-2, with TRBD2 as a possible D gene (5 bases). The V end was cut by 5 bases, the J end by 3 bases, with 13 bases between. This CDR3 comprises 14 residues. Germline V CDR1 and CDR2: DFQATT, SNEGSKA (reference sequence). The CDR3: CSAGYSGYTGELFF. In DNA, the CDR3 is TGCAGTGCTGGTTATTCGGGGTACACCGGGGAGCTGTTTTTT.

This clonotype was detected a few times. In DNA, the CDR3 is TGTGCCAGCAGCTTGGGCCCTAGCGGGGGAGGCACCGGGGAGCTGTTTTTT. Amino acids: CASSLGPSGGGTGELFF. The gene calls are TRBV5-6 and TRBJ2-2; 10 nucleotides align to TRBD2. Germline CDR1 is SGHDT and CDR2 is YYEEEE. The CDR3 has 17 amino acids. V shed 0 bases, J shed 4 bases, and the junction held 6 bases outside the gene matches.

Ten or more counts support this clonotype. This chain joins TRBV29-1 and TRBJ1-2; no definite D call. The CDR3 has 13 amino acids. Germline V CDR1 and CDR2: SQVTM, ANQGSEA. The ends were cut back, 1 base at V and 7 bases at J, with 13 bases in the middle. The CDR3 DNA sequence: TGCAGCGTTGAAGGCGGGTCAGAAAGTGGCTACACCTTC. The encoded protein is CSVEGGSESGYTF. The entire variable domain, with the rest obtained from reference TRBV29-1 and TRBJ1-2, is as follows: SAVISQKPSRDICQRGTSLTIQCQVDSQVTMMFWYRQQPGQSLTLIATANQGSEATYESGFVIDKFPISRPNLTFSTLTVSNMSPEDSSIYLCSVEGGSESGYTFGSGTRLTVV.

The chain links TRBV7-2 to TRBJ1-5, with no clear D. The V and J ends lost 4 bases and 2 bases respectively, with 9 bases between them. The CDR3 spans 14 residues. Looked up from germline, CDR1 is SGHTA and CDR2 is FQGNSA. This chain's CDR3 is CASSWSNGNQPQHF. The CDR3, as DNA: TGTGCCAGCAGCTGGTCCAATGGCAATCAGCCCCAGCATTTT. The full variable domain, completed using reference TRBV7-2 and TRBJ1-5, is GAGVSQSPSNKVTEKGKDVELRCDPISGHTALYWYRQSLGQGLEFLIYFQGNSAPDKSGLPSDRFSAERTGGSVSTLTIQRTQQEDSAVYLCASSWSNGNQPQHFGDGTRLSIL.

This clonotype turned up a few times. The CDR3 DNA is TGTGCCAGCAGCCCCCTCTCCTCCGGGACAGGGGGCCGGACCCAGTACTTC. Translating gives CASSPLSSGTGGRTQYF. The rearrangement uses TRBV6-1 and TRBJ2-5, with 12 bases identical to TRBD1. The V gene's germline CDR1 is MNHNS and CDR2 SASEGT. The CDR3 is made up of 17 amino acids. V lost 6 bases and J lost 7; bases outside the gene matches: 15.

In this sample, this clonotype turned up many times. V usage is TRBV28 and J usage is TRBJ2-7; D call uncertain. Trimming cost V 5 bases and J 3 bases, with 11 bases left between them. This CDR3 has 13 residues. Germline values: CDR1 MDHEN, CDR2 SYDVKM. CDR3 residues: CASSQWLNYEQYF. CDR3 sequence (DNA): TGTGCCAGCAGTCAATGGTTAAACTACGAGCAGTACTTC.

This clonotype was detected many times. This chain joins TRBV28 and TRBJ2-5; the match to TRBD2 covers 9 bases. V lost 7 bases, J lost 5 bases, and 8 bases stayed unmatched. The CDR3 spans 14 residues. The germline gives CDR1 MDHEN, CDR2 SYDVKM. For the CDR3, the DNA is TGTGCCAGCAACCAGCGGGGGGTCGGGGAGACCCAGTACTTC. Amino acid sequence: CASNQRGVGETQYF.

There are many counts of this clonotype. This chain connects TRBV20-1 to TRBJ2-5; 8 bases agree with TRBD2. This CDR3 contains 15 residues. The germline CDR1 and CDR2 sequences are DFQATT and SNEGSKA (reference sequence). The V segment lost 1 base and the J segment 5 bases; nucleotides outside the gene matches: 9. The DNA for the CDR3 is TGCAGTGCTAGAGTGGCTAGCGGGCCGGGGGAGACCCAGTACTTC. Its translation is CSARVASGPGETQYF.

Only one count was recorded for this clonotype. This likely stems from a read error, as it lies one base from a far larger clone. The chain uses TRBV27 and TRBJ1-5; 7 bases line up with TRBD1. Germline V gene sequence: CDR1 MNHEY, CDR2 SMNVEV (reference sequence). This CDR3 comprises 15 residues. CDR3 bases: TGTGCCAGCAGTAGAGGGACAGCCGTGAATCAGCCCCAGCGTTTT. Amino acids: CASSRGTAVNQPQRF.

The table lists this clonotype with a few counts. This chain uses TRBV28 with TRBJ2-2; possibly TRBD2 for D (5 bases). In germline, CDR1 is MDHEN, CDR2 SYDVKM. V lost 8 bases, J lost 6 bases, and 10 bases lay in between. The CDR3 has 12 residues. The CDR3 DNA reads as TGTGCCAGCCACGGAGGACCCGGGGAGCTGTTTTTT. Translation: CASHGGPGELFF. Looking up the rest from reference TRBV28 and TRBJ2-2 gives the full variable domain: DVKVTQSSRYLVKRTGEKVFLECVQDMDHENMFWYRQDPGLGLRLIYFSYDVKMKEKGDIPEGYSVSREKKERFSLILESASTNQTSMYLCASHGGPGELFFGEGSRLTVL.

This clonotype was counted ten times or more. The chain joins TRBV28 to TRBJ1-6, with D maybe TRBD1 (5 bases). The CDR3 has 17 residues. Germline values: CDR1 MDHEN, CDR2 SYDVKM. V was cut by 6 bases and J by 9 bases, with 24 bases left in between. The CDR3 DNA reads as TGTGCCAGCAGCCCCAGCCTCACGACAGAACGACGTTCACCCCTCCACTTT. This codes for CASSPSLTTERRSPLHF.

The CDR3 loop reads CASSRSGTAKETQYF. The CDR3 DNA sequence: TGCGCCAGCAGCCGGTCCGGGACAGCAAAAGAGACCCAGTACTTC. V and J are TRBV5-1 and TRBJ2-5, with 7 bases fitting TRBD1. The CDR3 sequence is 15 residues long. The germline V gene has CDR1 SGHRS and CDR2 YFSETQ. V lost 4 bases, J lost 3 bases, and 9 bases stayed unmatched.

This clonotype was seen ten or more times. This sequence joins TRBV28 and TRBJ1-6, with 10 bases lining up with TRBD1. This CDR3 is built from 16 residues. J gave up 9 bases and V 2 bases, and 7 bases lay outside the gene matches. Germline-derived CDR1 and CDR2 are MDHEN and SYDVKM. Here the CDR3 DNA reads TGTGCCAGCAGTTTAGCCTCCCGGACAGGGGGTTCACCCCTCCACTTT. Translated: CASSLASRTGGSPLHF. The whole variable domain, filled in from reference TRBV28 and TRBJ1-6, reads DVKVTQSSRYLVKRTGEKVFLECVQDMDHENMFWYRQDPGLGLRLIYFSYDVKMKEKGDIPEGYSVSREKKERFSLILESASTNQTSMYLCASSLASRTGGSPLHFGNGTRLTVT.

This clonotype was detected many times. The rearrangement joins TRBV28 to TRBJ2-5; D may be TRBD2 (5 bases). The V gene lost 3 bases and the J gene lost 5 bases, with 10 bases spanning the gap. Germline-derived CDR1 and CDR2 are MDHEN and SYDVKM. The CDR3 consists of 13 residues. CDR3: CASSFPPGETQYF. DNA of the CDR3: TGTGCCAGCAGTTTCCCCCCGGGGGAGACCCAGTACTTC.

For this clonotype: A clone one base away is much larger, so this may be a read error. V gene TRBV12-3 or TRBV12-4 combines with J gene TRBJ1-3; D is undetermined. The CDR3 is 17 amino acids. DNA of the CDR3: TGTGCCAGCAGTTTTACCTTGGCCTCCTACTCTGGAAGCACCATATATTTT. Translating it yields CASSFTLASYSGSTIYF.

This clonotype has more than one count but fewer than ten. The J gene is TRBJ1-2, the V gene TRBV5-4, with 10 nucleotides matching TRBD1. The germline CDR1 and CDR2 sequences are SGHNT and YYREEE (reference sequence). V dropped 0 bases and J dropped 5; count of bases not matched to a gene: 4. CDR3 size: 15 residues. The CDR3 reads CASSLAGQGFYGYTF. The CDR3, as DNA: TGTGCCAGCAGCTTGGCGGGACAGGGGTTTTATGGCTACACCTTC.

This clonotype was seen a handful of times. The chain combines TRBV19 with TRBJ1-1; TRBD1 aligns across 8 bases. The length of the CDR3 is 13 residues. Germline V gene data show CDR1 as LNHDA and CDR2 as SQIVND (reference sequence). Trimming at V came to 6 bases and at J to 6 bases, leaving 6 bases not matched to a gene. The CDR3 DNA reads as TGTGCCAGTAGAGACAGGGGTACCTCTGAAGCTTTCTTT. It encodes CASRDRGTSEAFF.

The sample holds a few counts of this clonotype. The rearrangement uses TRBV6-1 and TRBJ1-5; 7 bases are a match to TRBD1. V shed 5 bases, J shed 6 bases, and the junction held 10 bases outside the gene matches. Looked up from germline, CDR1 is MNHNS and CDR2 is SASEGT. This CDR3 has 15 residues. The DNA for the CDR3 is TGTGCCAGCAGTCGACTTCCAGGGGGGGGTCAGCCCCAGCATTTT. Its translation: CASSRLPGGGQPQHF.

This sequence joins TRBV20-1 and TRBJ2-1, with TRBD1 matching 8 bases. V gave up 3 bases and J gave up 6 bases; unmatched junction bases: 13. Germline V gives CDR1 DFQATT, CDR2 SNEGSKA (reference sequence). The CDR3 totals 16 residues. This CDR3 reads CSARLIDRGITNEQFF. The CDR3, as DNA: TGCAGTGCTAGGCTTATCGACAGGGGTATAACCAATGAGCAGTTCTTC.

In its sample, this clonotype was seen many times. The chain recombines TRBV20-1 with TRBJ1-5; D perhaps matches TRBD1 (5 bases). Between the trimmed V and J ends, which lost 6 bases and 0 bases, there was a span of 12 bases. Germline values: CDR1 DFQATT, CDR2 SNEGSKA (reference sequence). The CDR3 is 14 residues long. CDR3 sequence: CSAMTGTSNQPQHF. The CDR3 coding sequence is TGCAGTGCAATGACGGGGACTAGCAATCAGCCCCAGCATTTT.

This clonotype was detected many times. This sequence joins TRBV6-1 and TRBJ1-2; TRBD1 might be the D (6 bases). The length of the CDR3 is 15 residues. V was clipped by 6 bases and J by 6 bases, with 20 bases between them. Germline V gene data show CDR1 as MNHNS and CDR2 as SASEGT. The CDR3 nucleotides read TGTGCCAGCAGCAACGAATGGGCAGGGGAGCATGGCTACACCTTC. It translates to CASSNEWAGEHGYTF.

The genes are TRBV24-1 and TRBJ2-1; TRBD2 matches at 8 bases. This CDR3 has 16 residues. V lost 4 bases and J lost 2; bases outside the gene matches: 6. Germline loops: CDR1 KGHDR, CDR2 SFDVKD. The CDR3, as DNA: TGTGCCACCAGTGACAGGCAGCGGGGGCCCTACAATGAGCAGTTCTTC. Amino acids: CATSDRQRGPYNEQFF.

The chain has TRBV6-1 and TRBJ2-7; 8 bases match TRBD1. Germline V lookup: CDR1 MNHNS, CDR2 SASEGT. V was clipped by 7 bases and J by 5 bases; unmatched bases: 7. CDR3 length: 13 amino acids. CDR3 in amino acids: CASILSGGNEQYF. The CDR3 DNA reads TGTGCCAGCATACTGTCAGGGGGCAACGAGCAGTACTTC.

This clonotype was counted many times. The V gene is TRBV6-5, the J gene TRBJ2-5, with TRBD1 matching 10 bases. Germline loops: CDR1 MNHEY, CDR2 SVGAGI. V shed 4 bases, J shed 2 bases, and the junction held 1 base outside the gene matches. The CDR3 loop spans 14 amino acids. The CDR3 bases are TGTGCCAGCAGTTGGACAGGGGGGCAAGAGACCCAGTACTTC. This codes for CASSWTGGQETQYF.

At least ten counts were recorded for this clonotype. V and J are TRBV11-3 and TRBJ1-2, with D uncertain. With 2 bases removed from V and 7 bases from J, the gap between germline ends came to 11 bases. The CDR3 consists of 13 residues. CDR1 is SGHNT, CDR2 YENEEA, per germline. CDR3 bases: TGTGCCAGCAGCTTACGGCAAAAGTCTGGCTACACCTTC. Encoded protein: CASSLRQKSGYTF.

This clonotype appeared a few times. CDR3 DNA: TGTGCCAGCAGTTTGGACATGGGGAGGGACTATGGCTACACCTTC. Translated: CASSLDMGRDYGYTF. The chain has TRBV6-5 and TRBJ1-2, with D maybe TRBD1 (5 bases). Germline values: CDR1 MNHEY, CDR2 SVGAGI. V gave up 4 bases and J gave up 3 bases, with 15 bases separating them. The CDR3 has 15 residues.